This T cell receptor (beta chain) was recorded in a study of beta chain features in type 1 diabetes. Isolated RNA was reverse transcribed in full, so expressed TCRB transcripts were sequenced. Clones were sequenced by immunoSEQ multiplex PCR, and TCRdb holds only the in-frame ones, with some missing. The sample holds 300,000 to 350,000 clones, approximately 8% seen once. Heparinised blood was drawn once per donor, averaging roughly 120 mL. CD4+ naive, central memory, regulatory and stem cell-like memory subsets were isolated by sorting on CD45RO/CCR7/CD25/CD127/CD95/CD27. The CDR3 covers 13 residues. The V gene's germline CDR1 is MNHNY and CDR2 SVGAGI (reference sequence). The V gene lost 2 bases and the J gene lost 7 bases, with 11 bases spanning the gap. The table lists this clone with a few counts.

This clonotype originated in a woman in her late teens or twenties in good health. Sequencing used central memory CD4+ T cells from blood. V usage is TRBV6-6 and J usage is TRBJ1-2; D might be TRBD1 (6 bases). The CDR3 DNA reads as TGTGCCAGCAGTTACGGGTACAGGGCTGGCTACACCTTC. Its protein is CASSYGYRAGYTF.